The 21 T cell receptor beta chains listed next were all sequenced from one sample in a study of cytomegalovirus exposure and HLA in healthy donors. The assay was immunoSEQ multiplex PCR, and TCRdb's table has in-frame clones only and misses some. The sample lists about 98,000 clones, around 88% occurring once. The sequencing sample was made of PBMCs. All receptors come from a young woman in good health and CMV-seronegative.

V is TRBV19 and J is TRBJ2-7; 9 bases map to TRBD1. This CDR3 has 13 amino acids. Germline V gene data show CDR1 as LNHDA and CDR2 as SQIVND (reference sequence). Losses at the gene ends were 8 bases for V and 7 bases for J; bases not matched to a gene: 9. CDR3 nucleotides: TGTGCCAGTGTCGGACAGGGGCTAACTGAGCAGTACTTC. Translated: CASVGQGLTEQYF.

This rearrangement joins TRBV13 to TRBJ2-7, with D possibly TRBD1 on 6 matching bases. Trimming stripped 1 base from V and 4 bases from J, with 11 bases between. The germline V gene encodes CDR1 PRHDT and CDR2 FYEKMQ (reference sequence). The CDR3 length is 14 residues. The CDR3 coding sequence is TGTGCCAGCAGCTTAGTGCCAGGGGAATACGAGCAGTACTTC. Its protein product is CASSLVPGEYEQYF.

CDR3 region: CASSRGTSSYNEQFF. CDR3 in DNA: TGCGCCAGCAGCCGTGGGACAAGCTCCTACAATGAGCAGTTCTTC. The J gene is TRBJ2-1, the V gene TRBV5-1, with D possibly matching TRBD1 (6 bases). The CDR3 extends over 15 amino acids. Germline V gene lookup returns CDR1 SGHRS and CDR2 YFSETQ. The V and J ends lost 4 bases and 0 bases respectively, with 11 bases between them.

Only one count was recorded for this clone. This chain connects TRBV4-1 to TRBJ1-1, with 7 bases fitting TRBD1. Germline V CDR1 and CDR2: MGHRA, YSYEKL. This CDR3 comprises 21 residues. The J segment lost 1 base and the V segment lost 1 base, leaving 21 bases of the junction unmatched. CDR3 DNA sequence: TGCGCCAGCAGCCAAGTTGCCAGACTTATTAGTTGGGGGACAGCGAACACTGAAGCTTTCTTT. It yields the protein CASSQVARLISWGTANTEAFF.

V is TRBV5-1 and J is TRBJ1-2, with a weak D call TRBD1 (5 bases). Per germline, CDR1 SGHRS and CDR2 YFSETQ. The CDR3 length is 16 residues. Trimming took off 2 bases at V and 5 bases at J, with 19 bases between the two ends. The CDR3 nucleotides are TGCGCCAGCAGCTTAGTTCAGGGTGGCGGCTATTATGGCTACACCTTC. Amino acid sequence: CASSLVQGGGYYGYTF.

This clone came up a few times. This sequence joins TRBV5-1 and TRBJ1-2, with D tentatively TRBD1 (6 bases). Germline lookup yields CDR1 SGHRS and CDR2 YFSETQ. The CDR3 contains 14 residues. V shed 4 bases and J shed 7 bases, with 17 bases lying between them. The CDR3 loop is CASSADRGSGGYTF. The DNA of the CDR3 is TGCGCCAGCAGCGCGGACAGAGGATCAGGTGGCTACACCTTC. Drawing the rest from reference TRBV5-1 and TRBJ1-2, the complete variable domain is KAGVTQTPRYLIKTRGQQVTLSCSPISGHRSVSWYQQTPGQGLQFLFEYFSETQRNKGNFPGRFSGRQFSNSRSEMNVSTLELGDSALYLCASSADRGSGGYTFGSGTRLTVV.

This clone was observed a single time. The chain uses TRBV6-5 and TRBJ2-7, with a tentative D call TRBD1 (6 bases). Germline assignment: CDR1 MNHEY and CDR2 SVGAGI. The CDR3 covers 16 residues. Trimming left V 0 bases short and J 6 bases short, with 18 bases between. This CDR3 reads CASSYSIPLLGGEQYF. The CDR3 DNA reads as TGTGCCAGCAGTTACTCGATCCCGTTGCTAGGGGGCGAGCAGTACTTC.

The chain employs TRBV28 and TRBJ1-1; D possibly corresponds to TRBD1 (5 bases). This CDR3 contains 15 residues. V gave up 5 bases and J gave up 1 base, with 14 bases separating them. Per the germline V gene, CDR1 is MDHEN and CDR2 is SYDVKM. CDR3: CASSPPTASNTEAFF. The CDR3 DNA follows: TGTGCCAGCAGTCCACCGACAGCCTCGAACACTGAAGCTTTCTTT. Together with reference TRBV28 and TRBJ1-1, the CDR3 gives the full variable domain: DVKVTQSSRYLVKRTGEKVFLECVQDMDHENMFWYRQDPGLGLRLIYFSYDVKMKEKGDIPEGYSVSREKKERFSLILESASTNQTSMYLCASSPPTASNTEAFFGQGTRLTVV.

The chain joins TRBV18 to TRBJ1-5; 8 nucleotides match TRBD1. This CDR3 is 12 amino acids long. Trimming took 4 bases from V and 9 from J; bases not matched to a gene: 2. Germline CDR1 is KGHSH and CDR2 is LQKENI. CDR3: CASSRGTGPQHF. As DNA, the CDR3 is TGTGCCAGCTCACGGGGGACAGGGCCCCAGCATTTT.

The V gene is TRBV14, the J gene TRBJ2-7, with 8 nucleotides matching TRBD1. CDR1 and CDR2 from the germline V gene are SGHDN and FVKESK. The CDR3 is made up of 16 amino acids. The ends lost 5 bases at V and 3 bases at J; junction bases unmatched: 12. The CDR3 DNA reads TGTGCCAGCAGCTCTATAGCCGACAGGGGACACTACGAGCAGTACTTC. Residues: CASSSIADRGHYEQYF.

The J gene is TRBJ2-6, the V gene TRBV7-3; D perhaps matches TRBD2 (5 bases). V lost 8 bases and J lost 6, with 8 bases in between. Germline assignment: CDR1 SGHTA and CDR2 FQGTGA. This CDR3 contains 12 residues. The DNA of the CDR3 is TGTGCCAGCCACGGGGAGGCCAACGTCCTGACTTTC. Its translation is CASHGEANVLTF.

V usage is TRBV9 and J usage is TRBJ1-1; D may be TRBD1 (6 bases). Trimming shortened V by 4 bases and J by 8 bases, and 18 bases separated the two germline ends. The CDR3 loop spans 14 amino acids. Germline CDR1 and CDR2: SGDLS and YYNGEE. CDR3 in amino acids: CASSFLSGVGEAFF. CDR3 bases: TGTGCCAGCAGCTTCCTGTCAGGGGTGGGGGAAGCTTTCTTT. Together with reference TRBV9 and TRBJ1-1, the CDR3 gives the full variable domain: DSGVTQTPKHLITATGQRVTLRCSPRSGDLSVYWYQQSLDQGLQFLIQYYNGEERAKGNILERFSAQQFPDLHSELNLSSLELGDSALYFCASSFLSGVGEAFFGQGTRLTVV.

This clone has a handful of counts. The chain employs TRBV7-9 and TRBJ2-3, with 7 bases that match TRBD1. CDR3 size: 14 residues. The V gene's germline CDR1 is SEHNR and CDR2 FQNEAQ (reference sequence). Losses at the gene ends were 7 bases for V and 5 bases for J; bases not matched to a gene: 9. CDR3 sequence: CASILTQGVDTQYF. CDR3 DNA: TGTGCCAGCATCCTAACCCAGGGGGTAGATACGCAGTATTTT.

V usage is TRBV9 and J usage is TRBJ2-1; 15 bases fit TRBD2. The trim removed 4 bases at V and 13 bases at J, leaving 6 bases unmatched. Germline CDR1 reads SGDLS; CDR2 reads YYNGEE. The CDR3 consists of 14 residues. Written as DNA, the CDR3 is TGTGCCAGCAGCACGGGACTAGCGGGAGGACAACAGTTCTTC. It specifies CASSTGLAGGQQFF.

The sample holds a few counts of this clone. The rearrangement links TRBV15 to TRBJ1-1; a weak D match, TRBD1 (5 bases). Germline values: CDR1 LNHNV, CDR2 YYDKDF (reference sequence). The CDR3 is 13 residues long. The V and J ends lost 0 bases and 9 bases respectively, with 11 bases between them. CDR3 amino acids: CATSREGHLKAFF. The CDR3 DNA is TGTGCCACCAGCAGAGAAGGACATCTAAAAGCTTTCTTT. Full variable domain (missing parts from reference TRBV15 and TRBJ1-1): DAMVIQNPRYQVTQFGKPVTLSCSQTLNHNVMYWYQQKSSQAPKLLFHYYDKDFNNEADTPDNFQSRRPNTSFCFLDIRSPGLGDTAMYLCATSREGHLKAFFGQGTRLTVV.

This sequence joins TRBV5-5 and TRBJ1-2; a weak D match, TRBD1 (6 bases). CDR1 and CDR2 from the germline V gene are SGHKS and YYEKEE (reference sequence). The CDR3 sequence is 15 residues long. The V end was cut by 3 bases, the J end by 8 bases, with 20 bases between. The CDR3 nucleotides read TGTGCCAGCAGCTCCACGCCGGCGGGGGGCCTGGGCTACACCTTC. It specifies CASSSTPAGGLGYTF.

The genes are TRBV7-9 and TRBJ2-7; 10 positions match TRBD1. V gave up 6 bases and J gave up 5 bases; unmatched junction bases: 10. The CDR3 consists of 15 residues. Germline V gene data show CDR1 as SEHNR and CDR2 as FQNEAQ (reference sequence). CDR3 region: CASRPTGTGVHEQYF. CDR3 in DNA: TGTGCCAGCAGGCCGACCGGGACAGGGGTCCACGAGCAGTACTTC.

V and J are TRBV11-3 and TRBJ2-2, with 10 positions matching TRBD1. Losses at the gene ends were 4 bases for V and 7 bases for J; bases not matched to a gene: 9. The CDR3 extends over 16 amino acids. CDR1 and CDR2 (germline): SGHNT, YENEEA. This CDR3 is CASSSAGQGKNGELFF. CDR3 coding DNA: TGTGCCAGCAGCTCCGCGGGACAGGGGAAAAACGGGGAGCTGTTTTTT.

The chain recombines TRBV19 with TRBJ2-1; perhaps TRBD2 as D (5 bases). V gave up 5 bases and J gave up 10 bases, with 18 bases separating them. Germline CDR1 and CDR2: LNHDA and SQIVND (reference sequence). The CDR3 has 14 amino acids. Here the CDR3 DNA reads TGTGCCAGTAGTCTGTGGACTCCTCCTATCGAGCAGTTCTTC. Residues: CASSLWTPPIEQFF.

This clone came up once. The CDR3 is CASNPQGTMNTEAFF. In nucleotides, the CDR3 is TGCGCCAGCAATCCCCAGGGGACTATGAACACTGAAGCTTTCTTT. The chain is built from TRBV5-1 and TRBJ1-1, with D possibly matching TRBD1 (6 bases). Trimming stripped 6 bases from V and 0 bases from J, with 15 bases between. The CDR3 has 15 residues. CDR1 and CDR2 from the germline V gene are SGHRS and YFSETQ.

CDR3 in DNA: TGTGCCAGCAGTATAGGGCTAGCGGGATCCCACCGAGAGACCCAGTACTTC. Amino acids: CASSIGLAGSHRETQYF. J is TRBJ2-5 and V is TRBV11-2; 9 nucleotides match TRBD2. This CDR3 region has 17 residues. V was pared by 6 bases and J by 4 bases, with 15 bases of the junction left unmatched. Germline V CDR1 and CDR2: SGHAT, FQNNGV.